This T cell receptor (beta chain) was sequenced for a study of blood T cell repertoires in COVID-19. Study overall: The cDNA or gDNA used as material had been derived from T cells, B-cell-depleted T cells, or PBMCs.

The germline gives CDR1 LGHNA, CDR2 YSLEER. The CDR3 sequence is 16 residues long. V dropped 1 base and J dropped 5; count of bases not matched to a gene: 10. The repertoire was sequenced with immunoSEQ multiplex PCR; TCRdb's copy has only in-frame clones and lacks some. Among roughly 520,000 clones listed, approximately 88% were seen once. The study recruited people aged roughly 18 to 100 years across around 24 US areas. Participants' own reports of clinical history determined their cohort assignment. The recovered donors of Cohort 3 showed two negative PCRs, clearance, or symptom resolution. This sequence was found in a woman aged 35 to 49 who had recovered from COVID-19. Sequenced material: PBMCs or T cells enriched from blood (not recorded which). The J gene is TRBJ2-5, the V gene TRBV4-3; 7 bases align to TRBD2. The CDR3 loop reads CASSQGAGAYGETQYF. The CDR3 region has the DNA TGCGCCAGCAGCCAAGGGGCGGGAGCATACGGCGAGACCCAGTACTTC.